Each of the 23 T cell receptor beta chains below was sequenced from the same sample in a study of T cell responses to AZD1222 COVID-19 vaccine. TCRdb keeps only in-frame clones here, not all; method: immunoSEQ multiplex PCR. The data contain 140,000 to 150,000 clones, 80% to 95% of them singletons. Specimen: peripheral blood, collected on day 0 of AZD1222 vaccination. The receptors derive from an adult in good health.

The rearrangement links TRBV27 to TRBJ1-3, with 10 bases that match TRBD1. The germline gives CDR1 MNHEY, CDR2 SMNVEV (reference sequence). The ends lost 4 bases at V and 4 bases at J; junction bases unmatched: 10. The CDR3 runs 17 residues. The CDR3 spells CASSSGPGTGEGNTIYF. CDR3 sequence (DNA): TGTGCCAGCAGTTCTGGTCCCGGGACAGGGGAAGGAAACACCATATATTTT.

The chain combines TRBV27 with TRBJ2-1; the match to TRBD2 covers 10 bases. With 3 bases clipped from V and 16 bases from J, the junction kept 12 bases outside the gene matches. CDR1 MNHEY and CDR2 SMNVEV come from the germline V gene (reference sequence). The CDR3 covers 14 residues. The CDR3 reads CASSFTPLAGELFF. For the CDR3, the DNA is TGTGCCAGCAGTTTTACACCGCTAGCGGGAGAACTATTCTTC.

The chain recombines TRBV6-5 with TRBJ1-1, with D perhaps TRBD1 (6 bases). The germline V gene has CDR1 MNHEY and CDR2 SVGAGI. The V end lost 1 base, the J end lost 8 bases, and 17 bases lay between the germline ends. CDR3 length: 15 residues. The CDR3 DNA reads TGTGCCAGCAGTTACTGGGGCAGGGGTCCTGCCGAAGCTTTCTTT. This codes for CASSYWGRGPAEAFF.

This chain links TRBV27 with TRBJ1-6; unclear D gene. The germline CDR1 and CDR2 sequences are MNHEY and SMNVEV (reference sequence). V lost 3 bases and J 7 bases, leaving 7 bases between the germline ends. The CDR3 extends over 13 amino acids. The DNA of the CDR3 is TGTGCCAGCAGTTTCGGGGTGAATTCACCCCTCCACTTT. Protein product: CASSFGVNSPLHF.

The J gene is TRBJ2-5, the V gene TRBV7-9, with a weak D call TRBD2 (6 bases). Germline assignment: CDR1 SEHNR and CDR2 FQNEAQ (reference sequence). V was clipped by 5 bases and J by 5 bases, with 12 bases between them. The CDR3 extends over 13 amino acids. The CDR3 nucleotides read TGTGCCAGCAGCCAGCGGGTGTGGGAGACCCAGTACTTC. Its translation: CASSQRVWETQYF.

This chain connects TRBV19 to TRBJ1-1; perhaps TRBD1 as D (5 bases). The CDR3 length is 13 residues. Germline V CDR1 and CDR2: LNHDA, SQIVND (reference sequence). The V end lost 1 base, the J end lost 3 bases, and 6 bases lay between the germline ends. The CDR3 loop is CASSIAGYTEAFF. In DNA form, the CDR3 reads TGTGCCAGTAGTATAGCAGGGTACACTGAAGCTTTCTTT.

The gene calls are TRBV5-1 and TRBJ1-1; possibly TRBD1 for D (6 bases). The CDR3 contains 15 residues. From germline, CDR1 is SGHRS and CDR2 YFSETQ. The V gene lost 0 bases and the J gene lost 6 bases, with 15 bases spanning the gap. The CDR3 sequence is CASSLEMVGAAEAFF. CDR3 DNA: TGCGCCAGCAGCTTGGAAATGGTGGGGGCTGCTGAAGCTTTCTTT.

The chain carries TRBV4-1 and TRBJ1-2, with D tentatively TRBD1 (5 bases). Trimming removed 4 bases at V and 4 bases at J, with 16 bases between. The germline V gene encodes CDR1 MGHRA and CDR2 YSYEKL. The CDR3 has 15 residues. The CDR3 coding sequence is TGCGCCAGCAGCCTCACGCGCGGGGGGGTCTATGGCTACACCTTC. Its protein product is CASSLTRGGVYGYTF.

The chain employs TRBV19 and TRBJ1-1, with D unclear. This CDR3 region has 15 residues. Germline CDR1 and CDR2: LNHDA and SQIVND (reference sequence). Trimming shortened V by 3 bases and J by 1 base, and 12 bases separated the two germline ends. The CDR3: CASSILHTGNTEAFF. The CDR3 nucleotides read TGTGCCAGTAGTATTCTCCACACGGGGAACACTGAAGCTTTCTTT.

The chain has TRBV14 and TRBJ2-1; no reliable D call. The CDR3 covers 14 residues. The germline V gene has CDR1 SGHDN and CDR2 FVKESK. Trimming pared 3 bases from V and 9 bases from J, leaving 15 bases between. DNA of the CDR3: TGTGCCAGCAGCCATGGACGCTCCACGACTGAGCAGTTCTTC. It translates to CASSHGRSTTEQFF.

This clone has only one observation. The chain joins TRBV27 to TRBJ2-7; D ambiguous. The germline V gene encodes CDR1 MNHEY and CDR2 SMNVEV (reference sequence). The CDR3 runs 11 residues. V was cut by 8 bases and J by 1 base, with 6 bases left in between. Here the CDR3 reads CASASSYEQYF. CDR3 DNA: TGTGCCAGCGCTTCATCCTACGAGCAGTACTTC.

The rearrangement uses TRBV19 and TRBJ1-4; 7 bases are shared with TRBD1. V lost 5 bases and J lost 7; bases outside the gene matches: 10. The CDR3 extends over 15 amino acids. Germline V lookup: CDR1 LNHDA, CDR2 SQIVND (reference sequence). This chain's CDR3 is CASSPWDSHTEKLFF. CDR3 coding DNA: TGTGCCAGTAGTCCCTGGGACAGCCACACTGAAAAACTGTTTTTT.

The chain has TRBV5-1 and TRBJ2-7; 10 nucleotides line up with TRBD1. Looked up from germline, CDR1 is SGHRS and CDR2 is YFSETQ. CDR3 length equals 14 residues. V lost 8 bases to trimming and J lost 5 bases; unmatched junction nucleotides: 10. This chain's CDR3 is CARTGGLPPNEQYF. DNA of the CDR3: TGCGCCAGGACAGGGGGCCTACCTCCTAACGAGCAGTACTTC. The whole variable domain, filled in from reference TRBV5-1 and TRBJ2-7, reads KAGVTQTPRYLIKTRGQQVTLSCSPISGHRSVSWYQQTPGQGLQFLFEYFSETQRNKGNFPGRFSGRQFSNSRSEMNVSTLELGDSALYLCARTGGLPPNEQYFGPGTRLTVT.

The V and J genes are TRBV27 and TRBJ2-3; 7 bases are a match to TRBD1. This CDR3 is 19 amino acids long. CDR1 and CDR2 (germline): MNHEY, SMNVEV (reference sequence). V shed 0 bases, J shed 0 bases, and the junction held 12 bases outside the gene matches. The CDR3 sequence: CASSLSGKGAFTSTDTQYF. Here the CDR3 DNA reads TGTGCCAGCAGTTTATCGGGAAAGGGGGCGTTTACTAGCACAGATACGCAGTATTTT.

The chain is built from TRBV6-6 and TRBJ2-1; either TRBD1 or TRBD2 may supply D (5 bases each). Germline lookup yields CDR1 MNHNY and CDR2 SVGAGI (reference sequence). The germline V and J ends were trimmed by 5 bases and 2 bases, with 16 bases remaining between them. This CDR3 comprises 16 residues. As DNA, the CDR3 is TGTGCCAGCAGTCGATATACCCCGGGGCCCTACAATGAGCAGTTCTTC. Translating gives CASSRYTPGPYNEQFF.

The chain is built from TRBV15 and TRBJ2-7; D is uncertain. The CDR3 has 13 amino acids. V was cut by 1 base and J by 2 bases, with 6 bases left in between. CDR1 is LNHNV, CDR2 YYDKDF, per germline (reference sequence). CDR3 nucleotide sequence: TGTGCCACCAGCAGAGTAGGGACCTACGAGCAGTACTTC. Its translation: CATSRVGTYEQYF.

This clone was recorded a few times. The chain carries TRBV29-1 and TRBJ1-2; D is ambiguous. The CDR3 consists of 9 residues. CDR1 and CDR2 from the germline V gene are SQVTM and ANQGSEA. Deletions cut 3 bases from V and 6 bases from J, with 2 bases between. CDR3 in amino acids: CSVDHGYTF. CDR3 coding DNA: TGCAGCGTTGACCATGGCTACACCTTC.

This chain links TRBV15 with TRBJ2-3; perhaps TRBD1 as D (6 bases). Germline loops: CDR1 LNHNV, CDR2 YYDKDF (reference sequence). Trimming left V 0 bases short and J 3 bases short, with 10 bases between. This CDR3 spans 15 amino acids. CDR3 amino acids: CATSRDRGTTDTQYF. CDR3 coding DNA: TGTGCCACCAGCAGAGACAGGGGCACGACAGATACGCAGTATTTT.

The chain employs TRBV18 and TRBJ1-2; D remains ambiguous. Trimming shortened V by 2 bases and J by 2 bases, and 9 bases separated the two germline ends. The CDR3 loop spans 14 amino acids. Germline V lookup: CDR1 KGHSH, CDR2 LQKENI. This chain's CDR3 is CASSPDRANYGYTF. Here the CDR3 DNA reads TGTGCCAGCTCACCAGACCGAGCGAACTATGGCTACACCTTC.

The rearrangement joins TRBV5-6 to TRBJ1-2; no clear D. V was pared by 3 bases and J by 4 bases, with 10 bases between. Per germline, CDR1 SGHDT and CDR2 YYEEEE. This CDR3 has 13 amino acids. The CDR3 coding sequence is TGTGCCAGCAGCTCATTCGACGGCTATGGCTACACCTTC. It codes for CASSSFDGYGYTF.

V usage is TRBV18 and J usage is TRBJ1-2; tentative D call: TRBD1 (5 bases). The V end lost 6 bases, the J end lost 8 bases, and 10 bases lay between the germline ends. The CDR3 totals 11 residues. Germline CDR1 reads KGHSH; CDR2 reads LQKENI. CDR3 coding DNA: TGTGCCAGCTCTCAGGGTTCGGGCTACACCTTC. Its protein product is CASSQGSGYTF.

The chain is built from TRBV5-1 and TRBJ2-2, with TRBD1 matching over 7 bases. The germline gives CDR1 SGHRS, CDR2 YFSETQ. The V gene end was trimmed by 6 bases and the J gene end by 6 bases; junction bases not matched to a gene: 14. The CDR3 covers 16 residues. CDR3 region: CASNPRQGRVAGELFF. CDR3 nucleotides: TGCGCCAGCAACCCCCGACAGGGTAGGGTAGCCGGGGAGCTGTTTTTT.

This clone was recorded a few times. The chain employs TRBV6-2 or TRBV6-3 and TRBJ1-1; D is unclear. Trimming took off 6 bases at V and 1 base at J, with 9 bases between the two ends. The CDR3 runs 13 residues. The V gene's germline CDR1 is MNHEY and CDR2 SVGEGT. The CDR3 is CASSPGENTEAFF. CDR3 coding DNA: TGTGCCAGCAGCCCCGGAGAGAACACTGAAGCTTTCTTT.